Listed below are T cell receptor beta chains from one sample, sequenced in a study of shared clonotypes between healthy human individuals. The repertoire was sequenced with immunoSEQ multiplex PCR; TCRdb's copy has only in-frame clones and lacks some. The data show fewer than 3 million clones, 85% to 95% seen once. The sequenced material came from naive CD4+ T cells from PBMCs. The receptor source for this set is a man in his late teens or twenties in good health. Some clones in this sample may be carry-over from other donors' samples. The CDR3 runs from the conserved cysteine through the conserved F or W. The order of the fields is J gene, V gene, D gene, clone size, CDR3 DNA, CDR3 protein. The D gene is left open where the match is weak. The size of a clone is reported for some rows only, either as once, few or many, or as a class for expanded clones.

TRBJ1-2 TRBV6-5 NA NA TGTGCCAGCAGTCTCCCTGGTCAAAACTATGGCTACACCTTC CASSLPGQNYGYTF
TRBJ2-3 TRBV19 TRBD2 NA TGTGCCAGTAGTACGGTTAGCGGGACCTCAGATACGCAGTATTTT CASSTVSGTSDTQYF
TRBJ2-7 TRBV30 TRBD2 NA TGTGCCTGGAGTGGGGGACTAGCGGGAGTCGAAGAGCAGTACTTC CAWSGGLAGVEEQYF
TRBJ2-6 TRBV28 TRBD1 NA TGTGCCAGCAAAACAGGGGGCGCTGGGGCCAACGTCCTGACTTTC CASKTGGAGANVLTF
TRBJ1-2 TRBV6-1 NA NA TGTGCCAGCAGTCCCCGACTCGTGCAGGATGACTACACCTTC CASSPRLVQDDYTF
TRBJ1-1 TRBV28 TRBD1 NA TGTGCCAGCAGTTTATCGGATAGGGGGCGGGGGAACACTGAAGCTTTCTTT CASSLSDRGRGNTEAFF
TRBJ1-6 TRBV28 NA NA TGTGCCAGCAAGCAGGGAGCTCTTTCACCCCTCCACTTT CASKQGALSPLHF
TRBJ2-3 TRBV5-4 NA NA TGTGCCAGCAGCTTGGGACCCCAGTTGATAACGCAGTATTTT CASSLGPQLITQYF
TRBJ2-7 TRBV14 TRBD2 once TGTGCCAGCAGTCAGACGCGGGAGGGCGGCGAGCAGTACTTC CASSQTREGGEQYF
TRBJ2-1 TRBV19 NA NA TGTGCCAGTAGTTCCCGCCCCCGGGGGTGGAACAATGAGCAGTTCTTC CASSSRPRGWNNEQFF
TRBJ2-2 TRBV6-6 NA NA TGTGCCAGCAGTTATTCCATCGGGGAGCTGTTTTTT CASSYSIGELFF